Listed below are T cell receptor beta chains from one sample, sequenced in a study of memory CD4+ T cells and cytomegalovirus serostatus. Generated by immunoSEQ multiplex PCR, the TCRdb table keeps only in-frame clones and is missing some. Here the sample spans over 45,000 clones, about 81% being singletons. Sequenced: memory CD4+ T cells from blood. The receptors come from an adult in good health and CMV-seronegative. Each CDR3 is given with its conserved first and last residue. A D gene is named only where the DNA matches it firmly. Not every row has a clone size; where given, it reads once, few, many or a size class.

D	J	size	V	CDR3	DNA
.	TRBJ1-5	.	TRBV6-6	CASQRDTYQPQHF	TGTGCCAGCCAACGGGACACCTATCAGCCCCAGCATTTT
TRBD1	TRBJ1-2	.	TRBV18	CASSSGTGVIYGYTF	TGTGCCAGCTCATCCGGGACAGGGGTTATCTATGGCTACACCTTC
.	TRBJ2-7	.	TRBV7-2	CASSGGAGSYEQYF	TGTGCCAGCAGCGGGGGGGCTGGCAGCTACGAGCAGTACTTC
.	TRBJ2-3	.	TRBV5-1	CASSNGGHTDTQYF	TGCGCCAGCAGTAACGGGGGGCACACAGATACGCAGTATTTT
.	TRBJ1-2	.	TRBV14	CASSQTSFGVNTF	TGTGCCAGCAGCCAGACATCGTTTGGGGTGAACACCTTC
.	TRBJ1-5	.	TRBV10-3	CAISEFWTDSNQPQHF	TGTGCCATCAGTGAGTTCTGGACAGATAGCAATCAGCCCCAGCATTTT
.	TRBJ1-2	once	TRBV10-3	CAISAGSYGYTF	TGTGCCATCAGTGCTGGGAGCTATGGCTACACCTTC
.	TRBJ1-2	.	TRBV10-3	CATNSEGLGYGYTF	TGTGCCACCAACTCCGAGGGGCTCGGCTATGGCTACACCTTC
.	TRBJ2-5	.	TRBV11-2	CASSLSTGGGETQYF	TGTGCCAGCAGCTTATCTACGGGGGGCGGAGAGACCCAGTACTTC
.	TRBJ2-1	.	TRBV5-1	CASSFQLASGEQFF	TGCGCCAGCAGCTTTCAACTAGCATCGGGTGAGCAGTTCTTC
.	TRBJ1-2	.	TRBV15	CATSPRKGDGYTF	TGTGCCACCAGCCCCCGTAAGGGGGATGGCTACACCTTC
.	TRBJ2-5	.	TRBV6-1	CASSEEGETQYF	TGTGCCAGCAGTGAAGAAGGGGAGACCCAGTACTTC
.	TRBJ1-1	.	TRBV28	CAISQGRVTEAFF	TGTGCCATCTCACAGGGTAGGGTCACTGAAGCTTTCTTT
TRBD2	TRBJ2-1	.	TRBV2	CASSASGGISSYNEQFF	TGTGCCAGCAGTGCTAGCGGGGGGATAAGCTCCTACAATGAGCAGTTCTTC
TRBD2	TRBJ2-5	.	TRBV9	CASSQTSVQETQYF	TGTGCCAGCAGCCAGACTAGCGTCCAAGAGACCCAGTACTTC
.	TRBJ2-1	.	TRBV19	CASSIRQGTDNEQFF	TGTGCCAGTAGTATCCGGCAGGGGACCGACAATGAGCAGTTCTTC
TRBD1	TRBJ1-2	few	TRBV19	CASKARQGEGYGYTF	TGTGCCAGCAAAGCCCGACAGGGCGAGGGCTATGGCTACACCTTC
.	TRBJ1-1	few	TRBV29-1	CSVGQFNTEAFF	TGCAGCGTTGGACAGTTTAACACTGAAGCTTTCTTT
TRBD1	TRBJ1-6	.	TRBV9	CASSEQGVSSPLHF	TGTGCCAGCAGCGAACAGGGGGTAAGTTCACCCCTCCACTTT
.	TRBJ2-7	.	TRBV30	CAWSVTGFEQYF	TGTGCCTGGAGTGTAACAGGTTTTGAGCAGTACTTC
.	TRBJ1-4	once	TRBV7-9	CASSLDALGTTNEKLFF	TGTGCCAGCAGCTTAGATGCGTTGGGGACAACTAATGAAAAACTGTTTTTT
TRBD1	TRBJ1-2	.	TRBV6-5	CASRRGTVHYGYTF	TGTGCCAGCAGGCGAGGGACAGTCCACTATGGCTACACCTTC
.	TRBJ1-2	.	TRBV7-2	CASSLVGGDGYTF	TGTGCCAGCAGCTTGGTCGGCGGCGATGGCTACACCTTC
.	TRBJ2-7	once	TRBV7-2	CASSLAAVYSYEQYF	TGTGCCAGCAGCTTAGCGGCGGTCTACTCCTACGAGCAGTACTTC
.	TRBJ1-3	.	TRBV19	CASSQLSGNTIYF	TGTGCCAGTAGTCAGCTCTCTGGAAACACCATATATTTT
.	TRBJ2-4	.	TRBV9	CASSGHTGNIQYF	TGTGCCAGCAGCGGACATACAGGGAACATTCAGTACTTC
.	TRBJ1-1	.	TRBV7-2	CASSLGLRNTEAFF	TGTGCCAGCAGCTTAGGGCTCAGGAACACTGAAGCTTTCTTT
TRBD1	TRBJ1-5	few	TRBV10-2	CASSPDRGLTNQPQHF	TGCGCCAGCAGTCCGGACAGGGGATTAACGAATCAGCCCCAGCATTTT
.	TRBJ1-1	.	TRBV7-2	CASSLAGVTAEAFF	TGTGCCAGCAGCTTAGCGGGGGTTACGGCTGAAGCTTTCTTT
.	TRBJ1-2	.	TRBV4-2	CASSLLEGDGYTF	TGTGCCAGCAGCCTCCTTGAGGGGGATGGCTACACCTTC
.	TRBJ1-1	.	TRBV23-1	CARLSTEAFF	TGCGCCAGGCTAAGCACTGAAGCTTTCTTT
TRBD1	TRBJ1-1	.	TRBV7-6	CASSLTGQKNTEAFF	TGTGCCAGCAGCTTAACGGGACAGAAAAACACTGAAGCTTTCTTT
TRBD2	TRBJ2-7	.	TRBV5-1	CASSHIAGGLGHEQYF	TGCGCCAGCAGCCATATCGCGGGGGGGCTCGGGCACGAGCAGTACTTC
TRBD1	TRBJ1-6	.	TRBV7-6	CASRPTGDNSPLHF	TGTGCCAGCAGACCGACAGGGGATAATTCACCCCTCCACTTT
.	TRBJ2-3	.	TRBV9	CASSVRGDAGTDTQYF	TGTGCCAGCAGCGTTAGAGGGGACGCGGGCACAGATACGCAGTATTTT
.	TRBJ1-5	once	TRBV30	CAWSQGADQPQHF	TGTGCCTGGAGTCAGGGTGCCGATCAGCCCCAGCATTTT
TRBD1	TRBJ1-5	.	TRBV27	CASSPDRGYQPQHF	TGTGCCAGCAGTCCGGACAGGGGCTATCAGCCCCAGCATTTT
.	TRBJ2-7	.	TRBV9	CASSEATGVHYEQYF	TGTGCCAGCAGCGAGGCGACAGGCGTTCACTACGAGCAGTACTTC
TRBD1	TRBJ1-2	few	TRBV7-6	CASSHRDRGLDGYTF	TGTGCCAGCAGCCACCGGGACAGGGGGCTGGATGGCTACACCTTC
.	TRBJ1-2	.	TRBV6-5	CASRVEHYGYTF	TGTGCCAGCAGGGTCGAGCATTATGGCTACACCTTC
.	TRBJ1-1	.	TRBV21-1	CASSIWTGGNGNTEAFF	TGTGCCAGCAGCATTTGGACAGGGGGGAATGGGAACACTGAAGCTTTCTTT